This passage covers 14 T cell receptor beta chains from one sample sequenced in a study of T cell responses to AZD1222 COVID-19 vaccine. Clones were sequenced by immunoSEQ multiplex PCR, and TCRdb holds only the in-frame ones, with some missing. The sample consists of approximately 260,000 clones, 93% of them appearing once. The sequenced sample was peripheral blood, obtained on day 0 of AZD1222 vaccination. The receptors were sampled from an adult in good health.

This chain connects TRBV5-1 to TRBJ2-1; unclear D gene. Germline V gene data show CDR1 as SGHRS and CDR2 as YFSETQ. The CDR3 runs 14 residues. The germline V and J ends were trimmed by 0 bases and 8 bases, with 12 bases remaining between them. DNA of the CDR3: TGCGCCAGCAGCTTGGCCTTCTCCTTGGATGAGCAGTTCTTC. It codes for CASSLAFSLDEQFF.

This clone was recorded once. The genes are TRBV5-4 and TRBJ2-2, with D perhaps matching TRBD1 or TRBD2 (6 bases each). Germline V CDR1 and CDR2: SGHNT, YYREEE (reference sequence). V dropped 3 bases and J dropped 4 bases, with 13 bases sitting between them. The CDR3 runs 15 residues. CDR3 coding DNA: TGTGCCAGCAGCTCCCGGGGGCACAGCACCGGGGAGCTGTTTTTT. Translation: CASSSRGHSTGELFF. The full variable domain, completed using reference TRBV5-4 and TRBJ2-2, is ETGVTQSPTHLIKTRGQQVTLRCSSQSGHNTVSWYQQALGQGPQFIFQYYREEENGRGNFPPRFSGLQFPNYSSELNVNALELDDSALYLCASSSRGHSTGELFFGEGSRLTVL.

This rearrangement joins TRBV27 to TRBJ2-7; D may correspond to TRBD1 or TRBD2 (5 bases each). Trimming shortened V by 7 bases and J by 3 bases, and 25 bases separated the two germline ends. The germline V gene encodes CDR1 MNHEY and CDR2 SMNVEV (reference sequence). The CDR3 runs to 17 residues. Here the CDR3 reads CASMCPMWNEGFYEQYF. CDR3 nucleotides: TGTGCCAGCATGTGCCCTATGTGGAATGAGGGGTTCTACGAGCAGTACTTC.

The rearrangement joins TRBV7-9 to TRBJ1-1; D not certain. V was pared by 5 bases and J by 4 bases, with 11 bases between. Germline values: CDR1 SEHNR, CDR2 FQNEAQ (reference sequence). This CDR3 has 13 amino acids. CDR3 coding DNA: TGTGCCAGCAGCCCCCCCGGGCTCACTGAAGCTTTCTTT. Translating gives CASSPPGLTEAFF.

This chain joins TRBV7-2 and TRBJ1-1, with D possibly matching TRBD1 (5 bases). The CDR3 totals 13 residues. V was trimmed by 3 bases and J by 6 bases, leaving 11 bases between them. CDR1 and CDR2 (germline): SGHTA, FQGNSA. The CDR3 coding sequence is TGTGCCAGCAGCTTGCAGGGAGTAGCTGAAGCTTTCTTT. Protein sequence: CASSLQGVAEAFF.

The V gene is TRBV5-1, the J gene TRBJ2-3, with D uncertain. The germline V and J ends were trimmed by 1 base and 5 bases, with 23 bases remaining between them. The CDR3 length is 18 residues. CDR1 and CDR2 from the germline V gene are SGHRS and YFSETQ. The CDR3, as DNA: TGCGCCAGCAGCTTGTGGTGGCCAGACGGAACGTCAGGAGATACGCAGTATTTT. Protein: CASSLWWPDGTSGDTQYF. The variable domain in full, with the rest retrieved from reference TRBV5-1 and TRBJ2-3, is KAGVTQTPRYLIKTRGQQVTLSCSPISGHRSVSWYQQTPGQGLQFLFEYFSETQRNKGNFPGRFSGRQFSNSRSEMNVSTLELGDSALYLCASSLWWPDGTSGDTQYFGPGTRLTVL.

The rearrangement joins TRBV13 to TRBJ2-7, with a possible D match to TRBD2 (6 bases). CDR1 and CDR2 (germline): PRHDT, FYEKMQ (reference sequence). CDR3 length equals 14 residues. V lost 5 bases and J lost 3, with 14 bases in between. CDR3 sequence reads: CASSPFRLDYEQYF. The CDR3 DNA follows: TGTGCCAGCAGCCCGTTTCGACTAGACTACGAGCAGTACTTC.

The CDR3 nucleotides are TGTGCCAGTACGCCGGTTAACACCGGGGAGCTGTTTTTT. Translation gives CASTPVNTGELFF. This chain uses TRBV2 with TRBJ2-2; D uncertain. CDR3 size: 13 residues. V was cut by 9 bases and J by 2 bases, with 10 bases left in between. The V gene's germline CDR1 is SNHLY and CDR2 FYNNEI. The full variable domain, its missing parts supplied by reference TRBV2 and TRBJ2-2, is EPEVTQTPSHQVTQMGQEVILRCVPISNHLYFYWYRQILGQKVEFLVSFYNNEISEKSEIFDDQFSVERPDGSNFTLKIRSTKLEDSAMYFCASTPVNTGELFFGEGSRLTVL.

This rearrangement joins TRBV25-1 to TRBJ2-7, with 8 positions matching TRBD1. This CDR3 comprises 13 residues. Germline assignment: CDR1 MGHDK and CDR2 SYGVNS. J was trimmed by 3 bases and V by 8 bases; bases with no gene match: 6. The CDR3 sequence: CASHGQGLYEQYF. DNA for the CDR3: TGTGCCAGCCACGGACAGGGTCTCTACGAGCAGTACTTC.

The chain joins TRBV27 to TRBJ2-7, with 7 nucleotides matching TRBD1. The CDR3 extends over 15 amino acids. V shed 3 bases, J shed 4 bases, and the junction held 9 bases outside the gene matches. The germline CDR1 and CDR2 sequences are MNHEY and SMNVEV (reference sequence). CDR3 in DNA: TGTGCCAGCAGTTTTGACCGTAGCAGGGGGTACGAGCAGTACTTC. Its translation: CASSFDRSRGYEQYF.

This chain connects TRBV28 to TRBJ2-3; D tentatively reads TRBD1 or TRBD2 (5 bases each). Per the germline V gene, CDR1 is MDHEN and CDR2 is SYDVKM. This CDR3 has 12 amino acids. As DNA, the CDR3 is TGTGCATGTGGGGGTAACACAGATACGCAGTATTTT. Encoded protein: CACGGNTDTQYF.

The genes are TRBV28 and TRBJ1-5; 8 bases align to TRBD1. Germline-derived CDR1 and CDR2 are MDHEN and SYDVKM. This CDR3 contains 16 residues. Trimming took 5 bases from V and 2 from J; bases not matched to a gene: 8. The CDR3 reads CASSPRGRSGNQPQHF. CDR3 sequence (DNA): TGTGCCAGCAGTCCCAGGGGGCGCTCTGGCAATCAGCCCCAGCATTTT.

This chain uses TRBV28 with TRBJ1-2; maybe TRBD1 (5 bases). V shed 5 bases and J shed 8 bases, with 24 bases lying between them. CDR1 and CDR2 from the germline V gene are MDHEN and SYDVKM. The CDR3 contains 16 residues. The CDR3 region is CASSPSGTRTGGGYTF. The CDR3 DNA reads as TGTGCCAGCAGTCCCTCTGGGACCCGGACTGGCGGGGGCTACACCTTC.

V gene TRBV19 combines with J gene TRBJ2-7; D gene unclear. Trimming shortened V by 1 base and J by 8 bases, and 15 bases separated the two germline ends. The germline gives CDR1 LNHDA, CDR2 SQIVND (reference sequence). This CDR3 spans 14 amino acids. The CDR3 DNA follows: TGTGCCAGTAGTATAGCGAGTCAGGCCAAAAAGCAGTACTTC. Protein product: CASSIASQAKKQYF.